This T cell receptor beta chain comes out of a study of shared clonotypes between healthy human individuals. Produced via immunoSEQ multiplex PCR; TCRdb's table is partial and in-frame only. The data hold approximately 2.4 million clones, with approximately 95% observed a single time. Of note for this clone: The antigen remains unidentified.

Study-wide points: Generally, naive subsets (rather than memory subsets) showed larger estimated richness.

The clonotype was recovered from a man in his late teens or twenties in good health. The specimen sequenced was naive CD4+ T cells sorted from blood. As to subset: CD45RA+ positively selected.

The CDR3 sequence: CASSLGTVRAQETQYF. As DNA, the CDR3 is TGTGCCAGCAGCTTGGGGACAGTAAGGGCCCAAGAGACCCAGTACTTC. The chain carries TRBV5-4 and TRBJ2-5, with TRBD1 as a possible D gene (6 bases). The CDR3 spans 16 residues. CDR1 and CDR2 (germline): SGHNT, YYREEE (reference sequence). Deletions cut 0 bases from V and 1 base from J, with 13 bases between. Based on the CDR3 plus reference TRBV5-4 and TRBJ2-5, the full variable domain is ETGVTQSPTHLIKTRGQQVTLRCSSQSGHNTVSWYQQALGQGPQFIFQYYREEENGRGNFPPRFSGLQFPNYSSELNVNALELDDSALYLCASSLGTVRAQETQYFGPGTRLLVL.